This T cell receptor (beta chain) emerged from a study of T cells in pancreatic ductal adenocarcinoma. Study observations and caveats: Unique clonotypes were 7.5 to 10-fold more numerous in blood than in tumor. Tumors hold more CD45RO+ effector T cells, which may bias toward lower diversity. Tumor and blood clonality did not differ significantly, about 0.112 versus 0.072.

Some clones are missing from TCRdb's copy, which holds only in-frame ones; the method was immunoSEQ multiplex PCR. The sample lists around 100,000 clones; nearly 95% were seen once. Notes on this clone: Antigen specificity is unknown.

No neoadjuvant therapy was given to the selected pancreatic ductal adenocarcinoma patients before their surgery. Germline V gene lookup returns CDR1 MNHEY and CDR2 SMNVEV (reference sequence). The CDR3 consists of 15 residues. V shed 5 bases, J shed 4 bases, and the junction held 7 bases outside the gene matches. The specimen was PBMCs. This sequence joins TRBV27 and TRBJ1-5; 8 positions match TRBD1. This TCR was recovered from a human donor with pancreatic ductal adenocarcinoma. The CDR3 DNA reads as TGTGCCAGCAGTCTTTTAGGACAGGGTAATCAGCCCCAGCATTTT. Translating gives CASSLLGQGNQPQHF.